This TCR beta chain was sequenced in a study of vaccination effects on CD4 cells after COVID-19. TCRdb's table, derived via immunoSEQ multiplex PCR, lists solely in-frame clones and lacks some. The sample has roughly 26,000 clones, approximately 80% seen once. Comments on this clone: Its antigen is currently unknown.

After expansion with viral peptide pools in the ViraFEST assay, antigen-specific CD4+ T cells were sequenced. Culture proceeded for 10 days, and CD4+ T cells were then isolated. The person's infection with SARS-CoV-2, confirmed by PCR, took place between March and December 2020. The culture medium for about 2 million PBMC per well included 8.5 to 10 IU/ml IL-2 and 9.5 to 10 ug/ml peptides. Germline loops: CDR1 SGHTA, CDR2 FQGNSA. The CDR3 runs 14 residues. The V gene lost 0 bases and the J gene lost 5 bases, with 10 bases spanning the gap. The chain employs TRBV7-2 and TRBJ2-5; the D gene is possibly TRBD2 (6 bases). This TCR came from a human donor who had a prior SARS-CoV-2 infection. The sample here was CD4+ T cells from PBMCs cultured with HCoV-NL63 spike peptides, taken before COVID-19 vaccination. Here the CDR3 DNA reads TGTGCCAGCAGCTTAGCACTCCTAGCGGAGACCCAGTACTTC. Amino acid sequence: CASSLALLAETQYF.